The sequence of this T cell receptor (beta chain) was determined in a study of control samples from healthy donors and cancer patients. The repertoire was sequenced with immunoSEQ multiplex PCR; TCRdb's copy has only in-frame clones and lacks some. The sample shows around 77,000 clones, about 92% of them seen only once. There are a few counts of this clone. The germline V gene has CDR1 SGHRS and CDR2 YFSETQ. The CDR3 loop spans 16 amino acids. V lost 0 bases to trimming and J lost 5 bases, with 15 bases between them. The receptor was derived from a woman aged 60-75 years in good health. V usage is TRBV5-1 and J usage is TRBJ2-1, with D unclear. The sequenced sample was blood. Here the CDR3 DNA reads TGCGCCAGCAGCTTGGGAGGTGGTTACCGAAACAATGAGCAGTTCTTC. It translates to CASSLGGGYRNNEQFF.